A single TCR beta chain is shown here with its context. Its antigen is as yet unknown. This sample stems from a study of T-cell reconstitution after alpha-beta-depleted transplantation in children. Unique molecular identifiers were built into the TCRbeta library. TCRdb recomputed calls from the PCR reads with MiXCR, one row per CDR3 protein. This table holds approximately 430,000 distinct CDR3 sequences, 15% to 20% found once. Overall study results and limits: Some patients showed high day-60 TCRbeta diversity, which derived from surviving recipient T cells and thymic progenitors.

The material was PBMCs, mostly from graft donor cells, obtained 360 days after TCRalphabeta/CD19-depleted stem cell transplant. This sequence originates from a boy younger than two who had a stem cell transplant for Wiskott-Aldrich syndrome, so the T cells may come from the graft donor.

CDR3 DNA sequence: TGTGCCAGCAGCTCCCTATGGGGGGCTACAGATACGCAGTATTTT. It codes for CASSSLWGATDTQYF. The rearrangement joins TRBV7-9 to TRBJ2-3; either TRBD1 or TRBD2 may supply D (6 bases each). CDR1 and CDR2 (germline): SEHNR, FQNEAQ (reference sequence). The CDR3 has 15 residues. The ends were cut back, 4 bases at V and 3 bases at J, with 14 bases in the middle.